This record concerns one T cell receptor (beta chain) sequence. The data belong to a study of OX40 agonist ivuxolimab in advanced cancers. Trimming cost V 0 bases and J 1 base, with 4 bases left between them. The CDR3 is made up of 13 amino acids. Looked up from germline, CDR1 is SGHRS and CDR2 is YFSETQ. Measured with immunoSEQ multiplex PCR; TCRdb has only the in-frame clones, and not every one. This table has roughly 29,000 clones, around 86% appearing once. This sequence joins TRBV5-1 and TRBJ1-1; D is unresolved. Sequencing was performed on CD4+ or CD8+ T cells sorted from blood, taken in a trial of the OX40 agonist ivuxolimab. This receptor was identified in an adult with an advanced solid tumor such as melanoma, head and neck, liver or kidney cancer. CDR3 residues: CASSLAPNTEAFF. The CDR3 DNA reads TGCGCCAGCAGCTTGGCTCCGAACACTGAAGCTTTCTTT.